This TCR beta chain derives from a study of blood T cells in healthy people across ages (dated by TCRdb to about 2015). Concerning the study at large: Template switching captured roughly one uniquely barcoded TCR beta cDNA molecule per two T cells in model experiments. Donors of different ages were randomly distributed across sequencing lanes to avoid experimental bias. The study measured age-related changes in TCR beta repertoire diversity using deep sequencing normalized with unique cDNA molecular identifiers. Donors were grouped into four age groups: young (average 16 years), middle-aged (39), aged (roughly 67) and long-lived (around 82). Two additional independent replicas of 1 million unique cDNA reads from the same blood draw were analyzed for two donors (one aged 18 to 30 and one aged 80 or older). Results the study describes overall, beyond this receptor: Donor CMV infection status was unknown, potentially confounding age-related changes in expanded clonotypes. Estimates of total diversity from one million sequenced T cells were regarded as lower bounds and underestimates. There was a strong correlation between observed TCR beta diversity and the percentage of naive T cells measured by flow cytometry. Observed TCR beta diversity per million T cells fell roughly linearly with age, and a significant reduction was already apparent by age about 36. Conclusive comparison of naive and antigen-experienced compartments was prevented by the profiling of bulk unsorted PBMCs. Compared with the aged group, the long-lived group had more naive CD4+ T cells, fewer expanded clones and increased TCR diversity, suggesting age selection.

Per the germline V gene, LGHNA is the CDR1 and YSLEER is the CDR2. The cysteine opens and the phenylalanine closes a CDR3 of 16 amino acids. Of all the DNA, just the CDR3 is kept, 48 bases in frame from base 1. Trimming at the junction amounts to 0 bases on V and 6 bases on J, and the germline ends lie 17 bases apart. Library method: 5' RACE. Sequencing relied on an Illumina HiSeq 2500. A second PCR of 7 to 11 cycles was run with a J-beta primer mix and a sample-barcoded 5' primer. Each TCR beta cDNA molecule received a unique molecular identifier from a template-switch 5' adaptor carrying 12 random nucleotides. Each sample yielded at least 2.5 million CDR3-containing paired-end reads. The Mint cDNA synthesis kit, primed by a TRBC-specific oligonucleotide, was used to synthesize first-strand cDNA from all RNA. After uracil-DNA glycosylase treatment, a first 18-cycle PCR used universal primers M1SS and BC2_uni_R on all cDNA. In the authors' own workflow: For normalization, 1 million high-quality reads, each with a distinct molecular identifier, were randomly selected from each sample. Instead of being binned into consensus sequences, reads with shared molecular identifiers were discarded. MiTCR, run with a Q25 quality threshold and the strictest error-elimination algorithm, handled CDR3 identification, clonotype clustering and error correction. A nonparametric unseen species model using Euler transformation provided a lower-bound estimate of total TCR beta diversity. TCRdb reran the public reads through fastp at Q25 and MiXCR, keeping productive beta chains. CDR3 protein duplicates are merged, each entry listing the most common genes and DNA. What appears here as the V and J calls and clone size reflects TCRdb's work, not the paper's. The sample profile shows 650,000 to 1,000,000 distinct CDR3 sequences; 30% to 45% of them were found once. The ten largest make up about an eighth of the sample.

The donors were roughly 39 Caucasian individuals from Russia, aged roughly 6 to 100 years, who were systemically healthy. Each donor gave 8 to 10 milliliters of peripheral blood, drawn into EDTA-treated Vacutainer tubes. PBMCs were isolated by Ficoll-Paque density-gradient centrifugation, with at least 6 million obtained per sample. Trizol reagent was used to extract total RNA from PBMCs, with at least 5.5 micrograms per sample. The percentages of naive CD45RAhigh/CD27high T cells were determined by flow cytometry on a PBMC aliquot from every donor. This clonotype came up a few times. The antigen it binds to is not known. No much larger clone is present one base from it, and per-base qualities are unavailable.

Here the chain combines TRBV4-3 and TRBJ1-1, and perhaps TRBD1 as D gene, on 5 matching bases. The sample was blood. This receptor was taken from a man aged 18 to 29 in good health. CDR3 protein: CASSQDRGALEAEAFF. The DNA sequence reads TGCGCCAGCAGCCAAGATCGCGGGGCGCTGGAGGCTGAAGCTTTCTTT.